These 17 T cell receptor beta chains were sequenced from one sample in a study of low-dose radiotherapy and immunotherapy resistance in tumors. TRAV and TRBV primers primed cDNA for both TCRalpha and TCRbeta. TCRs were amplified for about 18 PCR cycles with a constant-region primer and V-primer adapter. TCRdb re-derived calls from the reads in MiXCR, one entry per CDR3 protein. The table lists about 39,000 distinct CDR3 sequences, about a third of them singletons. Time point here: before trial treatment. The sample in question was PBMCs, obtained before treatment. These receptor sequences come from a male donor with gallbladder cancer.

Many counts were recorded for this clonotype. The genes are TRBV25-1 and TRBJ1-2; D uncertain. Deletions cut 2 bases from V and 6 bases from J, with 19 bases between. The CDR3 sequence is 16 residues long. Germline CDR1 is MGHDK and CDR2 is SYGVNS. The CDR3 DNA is TGTGCCAGCAGTGAAAACACGCCGGGCTTTGGGGATGGCTACACCTTC. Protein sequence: CASSENTPGFGDGYTF.

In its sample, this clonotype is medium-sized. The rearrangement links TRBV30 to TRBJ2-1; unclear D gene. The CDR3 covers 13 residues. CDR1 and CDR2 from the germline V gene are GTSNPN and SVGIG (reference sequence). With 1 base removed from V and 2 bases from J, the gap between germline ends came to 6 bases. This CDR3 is CAWSGPTYNEQFF. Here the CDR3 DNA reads TGTGCCTGGAGTGGCCCGACCTACAATGAGCAGTTCTTC.

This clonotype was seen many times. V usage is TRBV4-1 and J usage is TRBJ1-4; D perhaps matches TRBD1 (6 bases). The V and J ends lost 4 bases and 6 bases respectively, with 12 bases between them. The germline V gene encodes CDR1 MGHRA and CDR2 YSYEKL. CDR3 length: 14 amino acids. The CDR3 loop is CASSRGALYEKLFF. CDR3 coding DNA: TGCGCCAGCAGCCGGGGGGCGCTGTATGAAAAACTGTTTTTT.

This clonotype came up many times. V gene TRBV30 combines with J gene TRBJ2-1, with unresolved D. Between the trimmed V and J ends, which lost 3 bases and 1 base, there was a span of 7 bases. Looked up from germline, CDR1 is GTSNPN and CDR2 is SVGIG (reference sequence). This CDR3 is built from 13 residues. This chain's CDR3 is CAWRKGSYNEQFF. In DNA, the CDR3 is TGTGCCTGGAGAAAAGGGTCCTACAATGAGCAGTTCTTC. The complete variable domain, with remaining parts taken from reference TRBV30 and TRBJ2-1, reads SQTIHQWPATLVQPVGSPLSLECTVEGTSNPNLYWYRQAAGRGLQLLFYSVGIGQISSEVPQNLSASRPQDRQFILSSKKLLLSDSGFYLCAWRKGSYNEQFFGPGTRLTVL.

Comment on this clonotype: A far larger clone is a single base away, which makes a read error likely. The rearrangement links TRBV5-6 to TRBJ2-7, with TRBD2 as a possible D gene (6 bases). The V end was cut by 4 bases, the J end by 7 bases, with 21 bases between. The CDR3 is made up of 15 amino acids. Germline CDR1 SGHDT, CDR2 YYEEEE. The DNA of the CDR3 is TGTGCCAGCAGCCCCGGGGCGGGGCTCTACAATGAGCAGTACTTC. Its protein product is CASSPGAGLYNEQYF. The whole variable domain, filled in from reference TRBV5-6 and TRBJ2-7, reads DAGVTQSPTHLIKTRGQQVTLRCSPKSGHDTVSWYQQALGQGPQFIFQYYEEEERQRGNFPDRFSGHQFPNYSSELNVNALLLGDSALYLCASSPGAGLYNEQYFGPGTRLTVT.

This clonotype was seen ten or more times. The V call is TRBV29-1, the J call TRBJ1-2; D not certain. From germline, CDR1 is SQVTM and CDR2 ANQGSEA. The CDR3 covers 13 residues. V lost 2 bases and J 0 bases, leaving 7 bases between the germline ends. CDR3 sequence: CSVELRTNYGYTF. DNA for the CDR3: TGCAGCGTTGAACTTCGGACTAACTATGGCTACACCTTC. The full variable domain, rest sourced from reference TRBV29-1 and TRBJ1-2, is SAVISQKPSRDICQRGTSLTIQCQVDSQVTMMFWYRQQPGQSLTLIATANQGSEATYESGFVIDKFPISRPNLTFSTLTVSNMSPEDSSIYLCSVELRTNYGYTFGSGTRLTVV.

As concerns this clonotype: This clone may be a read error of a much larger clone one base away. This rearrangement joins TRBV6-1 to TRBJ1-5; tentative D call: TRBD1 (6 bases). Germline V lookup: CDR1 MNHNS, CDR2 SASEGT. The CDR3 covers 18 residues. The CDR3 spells CASSYPWRAGDINQPKHF. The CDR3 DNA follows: TGTGCCAGCAGTTACCCTTGGAGAGCAGGGGATATCAATCAGCCCAAGCATTTT.

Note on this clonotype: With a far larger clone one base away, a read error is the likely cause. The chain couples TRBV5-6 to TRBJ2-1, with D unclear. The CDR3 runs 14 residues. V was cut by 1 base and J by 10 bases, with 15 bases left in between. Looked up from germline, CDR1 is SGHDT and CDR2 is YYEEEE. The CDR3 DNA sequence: TGTGCCAGCAGCTTGCGGTACAGCTCCTACGAGCAGTTCTTC. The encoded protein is CASSLRYSSYEQFF.

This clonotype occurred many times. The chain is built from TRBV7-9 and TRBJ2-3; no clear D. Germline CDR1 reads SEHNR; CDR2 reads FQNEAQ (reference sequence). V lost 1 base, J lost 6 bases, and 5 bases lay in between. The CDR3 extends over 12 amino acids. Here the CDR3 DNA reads TGTGCCAGCAGCTTAGTCGTGGATACGCAGTATTTT. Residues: CASSLVVDTQYF.

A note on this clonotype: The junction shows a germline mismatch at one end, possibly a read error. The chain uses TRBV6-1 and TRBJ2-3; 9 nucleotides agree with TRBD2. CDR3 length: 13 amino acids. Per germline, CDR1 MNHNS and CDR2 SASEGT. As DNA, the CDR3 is TGTGCCACCCCCCCGGTCCCGGCGGGGGGGCAGTGTTTT. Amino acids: CATPPVPAGGQCF.

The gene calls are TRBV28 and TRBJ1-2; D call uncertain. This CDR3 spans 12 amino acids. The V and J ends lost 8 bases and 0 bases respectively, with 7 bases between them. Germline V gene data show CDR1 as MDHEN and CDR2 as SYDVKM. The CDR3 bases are TGTGCCAGCGGGTCAACTAACTATGGCTACACCTTC. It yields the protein CASGSTNYGYTF.

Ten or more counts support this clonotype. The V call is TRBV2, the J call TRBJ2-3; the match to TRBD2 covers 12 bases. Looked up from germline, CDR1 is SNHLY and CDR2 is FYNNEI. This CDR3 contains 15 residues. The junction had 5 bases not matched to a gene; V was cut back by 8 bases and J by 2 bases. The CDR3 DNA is TGTGCCAGCGCAGGACTAGCGGGGACCACAGATACGCAGTATTTT. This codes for CASAGLAGTTDTQYF.

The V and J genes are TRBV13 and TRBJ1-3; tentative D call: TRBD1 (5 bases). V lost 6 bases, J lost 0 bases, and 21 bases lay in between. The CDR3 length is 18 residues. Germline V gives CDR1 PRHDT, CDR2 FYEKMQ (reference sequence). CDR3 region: CASSERTGLFLSGNTIYF. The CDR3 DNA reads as TGTGCCAGCAGTGAAAGAACAGGCCTATTCCTCTCTGGAAACACCATATATTTT.

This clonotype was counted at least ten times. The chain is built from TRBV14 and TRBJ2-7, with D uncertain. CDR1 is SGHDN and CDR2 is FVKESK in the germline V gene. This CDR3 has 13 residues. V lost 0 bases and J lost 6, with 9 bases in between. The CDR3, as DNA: TGTGCCAGCAGCCAAGATGTAGGACGCGAGCAGTACTTC. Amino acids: CASSQDVGREQYF.

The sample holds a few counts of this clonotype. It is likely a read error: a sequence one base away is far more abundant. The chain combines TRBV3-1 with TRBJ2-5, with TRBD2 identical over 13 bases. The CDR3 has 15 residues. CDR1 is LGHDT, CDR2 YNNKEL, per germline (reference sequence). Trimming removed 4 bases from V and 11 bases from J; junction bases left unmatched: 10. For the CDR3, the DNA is TGTGCCAGCAGCCGGGGACTAGCGGGGTACAATGAGCAGTACTTC. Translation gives CASSRGLAGYNEQYF.

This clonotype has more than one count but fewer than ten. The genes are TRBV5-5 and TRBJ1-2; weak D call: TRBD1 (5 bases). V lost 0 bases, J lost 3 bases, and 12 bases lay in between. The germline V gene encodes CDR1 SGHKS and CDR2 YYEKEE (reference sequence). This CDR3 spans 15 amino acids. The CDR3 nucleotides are TGTGCCAGCAGCTTGGCGGAGGGGACCTACTATGGCTACACCTTC. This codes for CASSLAEGTYYGYTF.

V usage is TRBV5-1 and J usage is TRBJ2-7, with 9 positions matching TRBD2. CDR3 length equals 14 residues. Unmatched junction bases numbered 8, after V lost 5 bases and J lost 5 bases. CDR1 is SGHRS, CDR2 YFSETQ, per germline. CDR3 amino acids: CASSFSGSADEQYF. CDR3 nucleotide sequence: TGCGCCAGCAGTTTTAGCGGGAGTGCCGACGAGCAGTACTTC.